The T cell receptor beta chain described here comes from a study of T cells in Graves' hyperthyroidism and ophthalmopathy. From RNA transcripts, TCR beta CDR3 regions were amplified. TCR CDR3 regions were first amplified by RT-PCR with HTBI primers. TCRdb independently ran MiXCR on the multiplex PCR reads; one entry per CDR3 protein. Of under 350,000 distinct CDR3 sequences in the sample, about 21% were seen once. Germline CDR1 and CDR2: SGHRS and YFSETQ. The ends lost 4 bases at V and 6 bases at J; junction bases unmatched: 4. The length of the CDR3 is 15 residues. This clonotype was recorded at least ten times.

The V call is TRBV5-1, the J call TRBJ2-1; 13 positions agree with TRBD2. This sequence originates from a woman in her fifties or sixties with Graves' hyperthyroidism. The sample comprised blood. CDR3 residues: CASSTLAGGINEQFF. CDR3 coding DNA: TGCGCCAGCAGCACACTAGCGGGAGGGATCAATGAGCAGTTCTTC.